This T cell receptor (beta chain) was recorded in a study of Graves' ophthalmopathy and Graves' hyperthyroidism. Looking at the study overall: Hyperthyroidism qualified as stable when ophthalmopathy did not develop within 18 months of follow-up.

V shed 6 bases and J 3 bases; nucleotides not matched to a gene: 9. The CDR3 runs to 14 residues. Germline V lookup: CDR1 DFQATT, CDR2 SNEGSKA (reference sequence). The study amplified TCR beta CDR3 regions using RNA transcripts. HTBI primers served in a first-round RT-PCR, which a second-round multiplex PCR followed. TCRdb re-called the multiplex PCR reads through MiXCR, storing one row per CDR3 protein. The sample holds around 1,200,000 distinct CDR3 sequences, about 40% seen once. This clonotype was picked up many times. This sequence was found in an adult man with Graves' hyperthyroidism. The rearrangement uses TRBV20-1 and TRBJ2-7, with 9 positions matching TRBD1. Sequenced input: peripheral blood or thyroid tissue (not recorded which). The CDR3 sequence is CSAWEGTGIYEQYF. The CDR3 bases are TGCAGTGCCTGGGAAGGGACAGGGATCTACGAGCAGTACTTC.